Listed here is a single T cell receptor (beta chain). Its target is unknown. This entry belongs to a study of cytomegalovirus exposure and HLA in healthy donors. Whole-study findings and limits: Researchers reported in a later analysis that a missense DCLRE1C variant was tied to TCR beta V- and J-gene trimming.

Samples came from healthy bone marrow donors. Deletions cut 5 bases from V and 8 bases from J, with 27 bases between. Germline CDR1 reads SGHAT; CDR2 reads FQDESV (reference sequence). The CDR3 runs 17 residues. This PCR relied on a set of 60 Vbeta primers and 13 Jbeta primers. Produced via immunoSEQ multiplex PCR; TCRdb's table is partial and in-frame only. The sample has some 99,000 clones; roughly 70% are singletons. Sequenced: PBMCs. This TCR came from a male donor in good health and CMV-seronegative. This rearrangement joins TRBV11-1 to TRBJ1-2; D is unclear. CDR3 DNA: TGTGCCAGCAGCGCGCTGAAGGTGGGCAGCACCTCCAGAGGCTACACCTTC. This translates into CASSALKVGSTSRGYTF.